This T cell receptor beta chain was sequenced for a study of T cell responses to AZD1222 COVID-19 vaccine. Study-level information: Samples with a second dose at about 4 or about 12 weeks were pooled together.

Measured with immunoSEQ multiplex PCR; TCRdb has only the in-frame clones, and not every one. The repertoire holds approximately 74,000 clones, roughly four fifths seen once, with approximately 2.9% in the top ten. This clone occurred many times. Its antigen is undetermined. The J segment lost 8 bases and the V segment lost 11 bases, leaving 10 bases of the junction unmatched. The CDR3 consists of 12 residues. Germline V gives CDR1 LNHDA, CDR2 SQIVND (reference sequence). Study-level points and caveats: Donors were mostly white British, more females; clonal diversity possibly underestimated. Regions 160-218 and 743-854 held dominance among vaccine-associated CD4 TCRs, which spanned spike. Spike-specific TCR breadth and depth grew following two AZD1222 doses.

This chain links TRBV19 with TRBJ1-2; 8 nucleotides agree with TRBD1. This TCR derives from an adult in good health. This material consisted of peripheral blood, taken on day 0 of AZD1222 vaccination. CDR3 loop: CASRTGIAGYTF. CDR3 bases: TGTGCCTCCAGGACAGGGATCGCCGGCTACACCTTC.